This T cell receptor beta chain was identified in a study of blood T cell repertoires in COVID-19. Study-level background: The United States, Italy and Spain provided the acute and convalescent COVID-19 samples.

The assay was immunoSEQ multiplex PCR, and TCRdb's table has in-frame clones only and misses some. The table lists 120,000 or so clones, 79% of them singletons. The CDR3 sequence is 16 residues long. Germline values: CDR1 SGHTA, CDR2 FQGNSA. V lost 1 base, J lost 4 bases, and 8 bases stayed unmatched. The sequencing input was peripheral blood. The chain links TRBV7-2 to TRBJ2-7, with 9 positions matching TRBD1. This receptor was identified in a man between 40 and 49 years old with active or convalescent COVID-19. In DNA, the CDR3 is TGTGCCAGCAGCTTAGTCCACAGGGGGCGCATATACGAGCAGTACTTC. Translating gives CASSLVHRGRIYEQYF.